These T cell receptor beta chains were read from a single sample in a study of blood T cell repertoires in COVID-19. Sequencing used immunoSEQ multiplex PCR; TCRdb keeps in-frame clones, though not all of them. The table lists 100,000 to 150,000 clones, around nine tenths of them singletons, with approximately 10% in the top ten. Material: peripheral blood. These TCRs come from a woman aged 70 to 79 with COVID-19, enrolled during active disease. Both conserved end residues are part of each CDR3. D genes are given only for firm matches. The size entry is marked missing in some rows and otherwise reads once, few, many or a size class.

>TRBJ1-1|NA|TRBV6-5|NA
CASSYRPGLVGTEAFF
TGTGCCAGCAGTTACCGGCCGGGACTAGTGGGCACTGAAGCTTTCTTT
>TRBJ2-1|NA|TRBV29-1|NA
CSAKRGGGSYNEQFF
TGCAGCGCCAAGCGAGGGGGGGGGTCCTACAATGAGCAGTTCTTC
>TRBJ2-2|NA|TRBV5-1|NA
CASSFLSLNTGELFF
TGCGCCAGCAGCTTTCTTAGCCTTAACACCGGGGAGCTGTTTTTT
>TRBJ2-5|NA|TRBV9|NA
CASSVGMRVGQETQYF
TGTGCCAGCAGCGTAGGAATGAGGGTGGGCCAAGAGACCCAGTACTTC
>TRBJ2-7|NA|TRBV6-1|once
CASSDRTAEQYF
TGTGCCAGCAGTGATAGGACAGCAGAGCAGTACTTC
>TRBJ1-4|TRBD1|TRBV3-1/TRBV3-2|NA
CASNRGSGEKLFF
TGTGCCAGCAACAGGGGAAGCGGTGAAAAACTGTTTTTT
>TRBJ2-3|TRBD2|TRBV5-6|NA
CASTGGVSTDTQYF
TGTGCCAGCACCGGGGGGGTTAGCACAGATACGCAGTATTTT
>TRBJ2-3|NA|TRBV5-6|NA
CASSWGLGGTTDTQYF
TGTGCCAGCAGCTGGGGGCTGGGAGGGACGACAGATACGCAGTATTTT
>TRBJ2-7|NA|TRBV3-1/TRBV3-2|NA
CASSQGWQGGYEQYF
TGTGCCAGCAGCCAAGGGTGGCAGGGCGGCTACGAGCAGTACTTC
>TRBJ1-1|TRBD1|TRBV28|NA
CASRRGGTWDLNTEAFF
TGTGCCAGCAGACGAGGGGGCACTTGGGACCTGAACACTGAAGCTTTCTTT
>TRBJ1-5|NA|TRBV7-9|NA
CASSRGEQPQHF
TGTGCCAGCAGCCGCGGAGAACAGCCCCAGCATTTT
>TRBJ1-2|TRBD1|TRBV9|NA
CASSAQDREYGYTF
TGTGCCAGCAGCGCCCAGGACAGGGAGTATGGCTACACCTTC
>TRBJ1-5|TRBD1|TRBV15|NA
CATSIPAGQGFQPQHF
TGTGCCACCAGCATCCCGGCGGGACAGGGATTTCAGCCCCAGCATTTT
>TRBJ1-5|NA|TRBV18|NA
CASSPGGTDQPQHF
TGTGCCAGCTCACCAGGGGGGACTGATCAGCCCCAGCATTTT
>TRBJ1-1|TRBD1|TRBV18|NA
CASSLDRDYTEAFF
TGTGCCAGCTCACTTGACAGGGATTACACTGAAGCTTTCTTT
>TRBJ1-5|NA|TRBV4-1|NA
CASSRDDGWQPQHF
TGCGCCAGCAGCAGAGACGACGGGTGGCAGCCCCAGCATTTT